These 7 T cell receptor beta chains share one sample of origin, sequenced in a study of cytomegalovirus exposure and HLA in healthy donors. Measured with immunoSEQ multiplex PCR; TCRdb has only the in-frame clones, and not every one. This sample has about 100,000 clones, with 90% to 96% found just once. The source material was PBMCs. The origin of the receptors is a woman aged 18 to 35 in good health and CMV-seronegative.

The chain employs TRBV2 and TRBJ2-7; D is undetermined. Trimming took off 7 bases at V and 2 bases at J, with 12 bases between the two ends. Per germline, CDR1 SNHLY and CDR2 FYNNEI. This CDR3 has 13 amino acids. CDR3 DNA: TGTGCCAGCAAACGAGGTATTACCTACGAGCAGTACTTC. As protein: CASKRGITYEQYF.

The J gene is TRBJ1-4, the V gene TRBV4-3; D possibly corresponds to TRBD1 (5 bases). CDR3 length equals 17 residues. CDR1 is LGHNA, CDR2 YSLEER, per germline. Deletions cut 3 bases from V and 7 bases from J, with 21 bases between. The CDR3 protein is CASSHSDSGFVSEKLFF. CDR3 DNA sequence: TGCGCCAGCAGCCATTCCGACAGCGGGTTTGTTAGTGAAAAACTGTTTTTT.

The V gene is TRBV7-2, the J gene TRBJ1-6; TRBD1 matches at 8 bases. The CDR3 runs 15 residues. V was pared by 1 base and J by 7 bases, with 3 bases of the junction left unmatched. Germline loops: CDR1 SGHTA, CDR2 FQGNSA. In DNA, the CDR3 is TGTGCCAGCAGCTTAGGGACAGGGTCAAATTCACCCCTCCACTTT. It encodes CASSLGTGSNSPLHF.

J is TRBJ2-7 and V is TRBV28, with D possibly matching TRBD1 (7 bases). This CDR3 comprises 15 residues. CDR1 is MDHEN, CDR2 SYDVKM, per germline. The V gene lost 6 bases and the J gene lost 5 bases, with 20 bases spanning the gap. Here the CDR3 reads CASSPQGEVIHEQYF. The CDR3, as DNA: TGTGCCAGCAGCCCTCAGGGGGAGGTTATCCACGAGCAGTACTTC.

The CDR3 DNA follows: TGTGCCAGCAGTGAACCCCCTACGACAGCGAAAAATTATCAGCCCCAGCATTTT. Amino acids: CASSEPPTTAKNYQPQHF. This sequence joins TRBV2 and TRBJ1-5, with D tentatively TRBD1 (5 bases). V lost 2 bases, J lost 5 bases, and 22 bases lay in between. Germline V gene data show CDR1 as SNHLY and CDR2 as FYNNEI. CDR3 length: 18 amino acids.

This clone was detected only a few times. The chain recombines TRBV19 with TRBJ2-5, with D possibly TRBD1 on 6 matching bases. Germline V CDR1 and CDR2: LNHDA, SQIVND (reference sequence). This CDR3 contains 15 residues. V was clipped by 6 bases and J by 5 bases, with 19 bases between them. CDR3 protein: CASSEGGRSGETQYF. CDR3 nucleotides: TGTGCCAGTAGCGAAGGGGGACGGTCCGGTGAGACCCAGTACTTC.

The V call is TRBV4-1, the J call TRBJ1-1; possibly TRBD1 for D (5 bases). This CDR3 has 15 residues. Trimming pared 0 bases from V and 0 bases from J, leaving 8 bases between. CDR1 is MGHRA, CDR2 YSYEKL, per germline. The DNA of the CDR3 is TGCGCCAGCAGCCAAGATTCAGGGCTGAACACTGAAGCTTTCTTT. The encoded protein is CASSQDSGLNTEAFF.